Below are 19 T cell receptor beta chains sequenced from a single sample in a study of T cell repertoires in cytomegalovirus infection. TCRdb recomputed calls from the reads with MiXCR, one row per CDR3 protein. The table lists hundreds of thousands of distinct CDR3 sequences, 25% to 35% of them singletons, with roughly 20% in the top ten. These receptors are not linked to any known antigen. Source: cultured PBMCs, taken from culture after CMV antigen stimulation. The origin of the receptors is a human donor in good health (CMV status not recorded). Some clones in this sample may be carry-over from other donors' samples.

The chain links TRBV28 to TRBJ2-7; 7 positions agree with TRBD2. Germline CDR1 MDHEN, CDR2 SYDVKM. The CDR3 sequence is 13 residues long. The junction had 4 bases not matched to a gene; V was cut back by 5 bases and J by 3 bases. CDR3 DNA: TGTGCCAGCAGTCTCTCTAGCGGCTACGAGCAGTACTTC. It translates to CASSLSSGYEQYF.

This clonotype was counted between two and nine times. The chain carries TRBV6-6 and TRBJ2-1, with D possibly matching TRBD1 (5 bases). This CDR3 has 13 amino acids. Deletions cut 2 bases from V and 8 bases from J, with 10 bases between. Germline values: CDR1 MNHNY, CDR2 SVGAGI (reference sequence). The CDR3 DNA follows: TGTGCCAGCAGTTACGCCAGGGTCGATGAGCAGTTCTTC. Protein product: CASSYARVDEQFF.

This clonotype came up once. The V and J genes are TRBV20-1 and TRBJ1-1; D is unresolved. Trimming cost V 4 bases and J 3 bases, with 18 bases left between them. There are 15 residues in the CDR3. CDR1 is DFQATT, CDR2 SNEGSKA, per germline (reference sequence). The CDR3 spells CSAIQSGWDDTEAFF. CDR3 in DNA: TGCAGTGCTATCCAGTCCGGGTGGGATGACACTGAAGCTTTCTTT.

This clonotype has a count of ten or more. The chain couples TRBV27 to TRBJ2-1; perhaps TRBD1 as D (6 bases). V dropped 4 bases and J dropped 8 bases, with 27 bases sitting between them. The CDR3 has 18 residues. CDR1 and CDR2 from the germline V gene are MNHEY and SMNVEV (reference sequence). The CDR3 sequence is CASSYPFRDIPALDEQFF. In nucleotides, the CDR3 is TGTGCCAGCAGTTATCCATTCCGGGACATACCTGCTTTAGATGAGCAGTTCTTC.

This clonotype was recorded at least ten times. The rearrangement links TRBV7-6 to TRBJ2-3; D uncertain. From germline, CDR1 is SGHVS and CDR2 FNYEAQ. This CDR3 region has 16 residues. V lost 2 bases and J 0 bases, leaving 12 bases between the germline ends. The CDR3 DNA sequence: TGTGCCAGCAGCTTAAACCCCGGAACTAGCACAGATACGCAGTATTTT. It translates to CASSLNPGTSTDTQYF.

J is TRBJ1-4 and V is TRBV7-9, with D perhaps TRBD1 (5 bases). This CDR3 is 15 amino acids long. Germline lookup yields CDR1 SEHNR and CDR2 FQNEAQ (reference sequence). Trimming stripped 5 bases from V and 7 bases from J, with 17 bases between. The CDR3 DNA is TGTGCCAGCAGCCTCTGGCAGGGCTCGGGTGAAAAACTGTTTTTT. It yields the protein CASSLWQGSGEKLFF.

This clonotype has just a few counts. The chain carries TRBV20-1 and TRBJ2-3; 9 positions agree with TRBD2. The junction had 3 bases not matched to a gene; V was cut back by 5 bases and J by 0 bases. Germline CDR1 DFQATT, CDR2 SNEGSKA (reference sequence). The CDR3 spans 14 residues. For the CDR3, the DNA is TGCAGTGCTGTTAGCGGGAGAAGCACAGATACGCAGTATTTT. Its translation: CSAVSGRSTDTQYF.

The chain uses TRBV9 and TRBJ2-7; no definite D call. The ends were cut back, 2 bases at V and 0 bases at J, with 12 bases in the middle. The V gene's germline CDR1 is SGDLS and CDR2 YYNGEE. The CDR3 is 15 residues long. CDR3: CASSVTGSSSYEQYF. The CDR3, as DNA: TGTGCCAGCAGCGTTACCGGGTCTTCCTCCTACGAGCAGTACTTC.

This rearrangement joins TRBV6-5 to TRBJ2-1; tentatively, D is TRBD1 (6 bases). Trimming removed 6 bases at V and 10 bases at J, with 16 bases between. Germline V gene sequence: CDR1 MNHEY, CDR2 SVGAGI. This CDR3 spans 13 amino acids. The CDR3 nucleotides are TGTGCCAGCAGGGACTGGGGGCAGCCCGAGCAGTTCTTC. Protein product: CASRDWGQPEQFF.

This clonotype was seen more than once but under ten times. The chain combines TRBV6-1 with TRBJ2-3; the match to TRBD2 covers 8 bases. Germline assignment: CDR1 MNHNS and CDR2 SASEGT. V was clipped by 5 bases and J by 0 bases; unmatched bases: 7. The length of the CDR3 is 16 residues. In DNA form, the CDR3 reads TGTGCCAGCAGTACCACTAGCGGAGCTAGCACAGATACGCAGTATTTT. It yields the protein CASSTTSGASTDTQYF.

There are a few counts of this clonotype. This rearrangement joins TRBV5-1 to TRBJ1-1; D possibly corresponds to TRBD1 (5 bases). The CDR3 extends over 15 amino acids. Trimming took 4 bases from V and 0 from J, leaving 13 bases between them. In germline, CDR1 is SGHRS, CDR2 YFSETQ. CDR3 amino acids: CASSPREGLNTEAFF. CDR3 nucleotides: TGCGCCAGCAGCCCTCGGGAGGGGTTGAACACTGAAGCTTTCTTT.

This clonotype was found a few times. The chain has TRBV28 and TRBJ2-1; 10 positions agree with TRBD2. In germline, CDR1 is MDHEN, CDR2 SYDVKM. The CDR3 length is 16 residues. Trimming took 2 bases from V and 7 from J; bases not matched to a gene: 8. CDR3 sequence (DNA): TGTGCCAGCAGTTTAAAGGGAGCGGGAGGGCCAAATGAGCAGTTCTTC. Its protein is CASSLKGAGGPNEQFF.

The rearrangement links TRBV6-1 to TRBJ2-5; 7 bases align to TRBD2. The CDR3 has 17 residues. Germline trimming cut 5 bases from V and 5 bases from J; bases unmatched to any gene: 17. The V gene's germline CDR1 is MNHNS and CDR2 SASEGT. This CDR3 is CASSKPGGMGPRETQYF. As DNA, the CDR3 is TGTGCCAGCAGTAAGCCCGGGGGGATGGGCCCGCGGGAGACCCAGTACTTC.

This rearrangement joins TRBV7-8 to TRBJ1-5; 9 bases align to TRBD1. CDR1 is SGHVS, CDR2 FQNEAQ, per germline. The CDR3 runs to 16 residues. The V gene end was trimmed by 3 bases and the J gene end by 7 bases; junction bases not matched to a gene: 10. CDR3: CASSLGNRGLGQPQHF. The CDR3 bases are TGTGCCAGCAGCTTGGGAAACAGGGGGCTTGGGCAGCCCCAGCATTTT. Using reference TRBV7-8 and TRBJ1-5 for the parts outside the CDR3, the full variable domain is GAGVSQSPRYKVAKRGQDVALRCDPISGHVSLFWYQQALGQGPEFLTYFQNEAQLDKSGLPSDRFFAERPEGSVSTLKIQRTQQEDSAVYLCASSLGNRGLGQPQHFGDGTRLSIL.

In its sample, this clonotype was seen a few times. The chain uses TRBV7-9 and TRBJ1-1; 9 positions agree with TRBD1. V trimming: 11 bases; J trimming: 4 bases; junction bases outside the gene matches: 5. The CDR3 loop spans 12 amino acids. In germline, CDR1 is SEHNR, CDR2 FQNEAQ (reference sequence). The CDR3 loop reads CAARTGATEAFF. CDR3 in DNA: TGTGCCGCCAGGACAGGGGCCACTGAAGCTTTCTTT.

This clonotype was counted only a few times. The rearrangement uses TRBV6-1 and TRBJ1-4; 10 positions match TRBD1. J lost 0 bases, V lost 6 bases, and 4 bases had no gene match. Germline values: CDR1 MNHNS, CDR2 SASEGT. This CDR3 has 16 amino acids. The CDR3 loop is CASSDRGLATNEKLFF. As DNA, the CDR3 is TGTGCCAGCAGCGACAGGGGGCTCGCAACTAATGAAAAACTGTTTTTT.

This clonotype was seen ten or more times. V usage is TRBV7-9 and J usage is TRBJ2-5, with 10 bases aligning to TRBD2. Germline trimming cut 4 bases from V and 6 bases from J; bases unmatched to any gene: 5. Germline V lookup: CDR1 SEHNR, CDR2 FQNEAQ (reference sequence). This CDR3 is built from 14 residues. As DNA, the CDR3 is TGTGCCAGCAGCTCTAGCGGGAGCATACAGACCCAGTACTTC. Its protein product is CASSSSGSIQTQYF.

The chain couples TRBV29-1 to TRBJ2-7, with D hard to call. Trimming took 4 bases from V and 0 from J, leaving 7 bases between them. The CDR3 loop spans 12 amino acids. In germline, CDR1 is SQVTM, CDR2 ANQGSEA. DNA for the CDR3: TGCAGCGTTGGGGGTAACTCCTACGAGCAGTACTTC. Its protein is CSVGGNSYEQYF.

This clonotype was observed many times. This chain uses TRBV6-1 with TRBJ2-6; no reliable D call. The V gene's germline CDR1 is MNHNS and CDR2 SASEGT. This CDR3 is 14 amino acids long. Trimming removed 4 bases at V and 3 bases at J, with 7 bases between. The CDR3: CASSVIRGANVLTF. The CDR3, as DNA: TGTGCCAGCAGTGTTATACGTGGGGCCAACGTCCTGACTTTC.